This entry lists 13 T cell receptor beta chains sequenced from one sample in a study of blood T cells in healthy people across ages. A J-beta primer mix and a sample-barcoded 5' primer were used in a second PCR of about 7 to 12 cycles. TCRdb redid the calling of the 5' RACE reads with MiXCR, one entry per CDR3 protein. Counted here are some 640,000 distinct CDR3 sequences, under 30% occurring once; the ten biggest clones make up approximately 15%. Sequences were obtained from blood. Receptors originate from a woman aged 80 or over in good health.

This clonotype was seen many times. CDR3 protein: CASSPLSGGPEETQYF. DNA of the CDR3: TGTGCCAGCAGCCCTCTTTCGGGGGGGCCCGAAGAGACCCAGTACTTC. This rearrangement joins TRBV7-3 to TRBJ2-5, with 8 bases aligning to TRBD2. Germline V lookup: CDR1 SGHTA, CDR2 FQGTGA. The CDR3 loop spans 16 amino acids. The ends lost 5 bases at V and 3 bases at J; junction bases unmatched: 11.

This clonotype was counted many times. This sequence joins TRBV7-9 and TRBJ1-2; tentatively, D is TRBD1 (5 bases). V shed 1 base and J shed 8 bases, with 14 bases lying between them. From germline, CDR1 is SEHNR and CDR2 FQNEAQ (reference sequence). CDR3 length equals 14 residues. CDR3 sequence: CASSLGGTSWGYTF. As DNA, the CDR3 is TGTGCCAGCAGCTTAGGAGGGACTTCTTGGGGCTACACCTTC.

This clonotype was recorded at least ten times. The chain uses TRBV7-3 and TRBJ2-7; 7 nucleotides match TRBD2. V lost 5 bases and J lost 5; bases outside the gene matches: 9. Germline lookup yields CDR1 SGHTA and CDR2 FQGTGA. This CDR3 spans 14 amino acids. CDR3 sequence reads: CASSPTAGFHEQYF. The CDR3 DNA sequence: TGTGCCAGCAGCCCAACAGCGGGGTTCCACGAGCAGTACTTC.

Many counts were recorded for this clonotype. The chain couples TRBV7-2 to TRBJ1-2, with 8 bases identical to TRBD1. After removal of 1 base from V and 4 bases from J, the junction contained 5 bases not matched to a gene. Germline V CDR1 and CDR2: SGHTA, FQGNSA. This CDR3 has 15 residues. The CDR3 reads CASSLDAGGPYGYTF. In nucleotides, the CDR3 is TGTGCCAGCAGCTTAGATGCAGGGGGCCCCTATGGCTACACCTTC.

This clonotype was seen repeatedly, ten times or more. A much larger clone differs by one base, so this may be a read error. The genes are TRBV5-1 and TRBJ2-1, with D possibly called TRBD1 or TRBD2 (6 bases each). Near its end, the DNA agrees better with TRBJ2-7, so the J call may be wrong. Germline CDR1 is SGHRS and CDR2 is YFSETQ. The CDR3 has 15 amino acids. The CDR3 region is CASGLGGTSYNEQYF. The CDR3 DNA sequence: TGCGCCAGCGGCTTAGGGGGGACCTCCTACAATGAGCAGTACTTC.

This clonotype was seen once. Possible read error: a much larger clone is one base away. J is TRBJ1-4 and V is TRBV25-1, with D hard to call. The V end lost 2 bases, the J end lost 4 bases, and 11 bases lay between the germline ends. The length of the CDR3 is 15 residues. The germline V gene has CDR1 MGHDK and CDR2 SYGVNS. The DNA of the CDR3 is TGTGCCAGCAGTGAAGGAGGGAGGCTTAATGAAAAACTGTTTTTT. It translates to CASSEGGRLNEKLFF.

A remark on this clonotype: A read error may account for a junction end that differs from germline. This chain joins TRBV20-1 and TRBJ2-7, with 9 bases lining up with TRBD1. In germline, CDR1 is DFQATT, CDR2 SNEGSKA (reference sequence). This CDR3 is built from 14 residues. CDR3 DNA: TGCTGTGCTAGCTACCGGGACAGGGTTAGGGCCCAGTATTTC. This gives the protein CCASYRDRVRAQYF.

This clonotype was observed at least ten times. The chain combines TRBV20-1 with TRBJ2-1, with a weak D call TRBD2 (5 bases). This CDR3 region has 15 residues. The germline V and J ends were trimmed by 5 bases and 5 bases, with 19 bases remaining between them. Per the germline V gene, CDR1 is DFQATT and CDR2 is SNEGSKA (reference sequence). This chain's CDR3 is CSAVLLEFNHNEQFF. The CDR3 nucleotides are TGCAGTGCTGTTCTACTAGAGTTCAATCACAATGAGCAGTTCTTC.

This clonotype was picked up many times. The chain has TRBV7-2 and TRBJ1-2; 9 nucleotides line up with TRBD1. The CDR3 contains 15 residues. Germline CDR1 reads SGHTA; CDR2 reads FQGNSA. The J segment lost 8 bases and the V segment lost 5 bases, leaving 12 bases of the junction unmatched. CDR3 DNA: TGTGCCAGCAGCCCCAGCCGACAGGGGGAAATAGGCTACACCTTC. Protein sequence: CASSPSRQGEIGYTF.

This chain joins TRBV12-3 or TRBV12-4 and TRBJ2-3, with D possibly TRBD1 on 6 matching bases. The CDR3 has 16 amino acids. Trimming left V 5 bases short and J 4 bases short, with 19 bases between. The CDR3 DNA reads TGTGCCAGCAGTCAATCACAGGGAAGGGGAGCAGATACGCAGTATTTT. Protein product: CASSQSQGRGADTQYF.

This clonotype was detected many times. CDR3: CASSLGQNQVSTDTQYF. The CDR3 nucleotides are TGTGCCAGCAGCTTAGGGCAAAACCAGGTCAGCACAGATACGCAGTATTTT. The V call is TRBV7-9, the J call TRBJ2-3, with D uncertain. The CDR3 sequence is 17 residues long. CDR1 is SEHNR and CDR2 is FQNEAQ in the germline V gene (reference sequence). V was trimmed by 1 base and J by 0 bases, leaving 14 bases between them.

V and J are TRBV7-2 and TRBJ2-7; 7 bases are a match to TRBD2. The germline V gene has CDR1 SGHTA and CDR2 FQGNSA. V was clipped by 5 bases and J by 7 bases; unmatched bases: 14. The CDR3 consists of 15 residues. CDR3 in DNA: TGTGCCAGCAGCGAACTCGGGGGGTCCCCTCGGGAGCAGTACTTC. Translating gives CASSELGGSPREQYF.

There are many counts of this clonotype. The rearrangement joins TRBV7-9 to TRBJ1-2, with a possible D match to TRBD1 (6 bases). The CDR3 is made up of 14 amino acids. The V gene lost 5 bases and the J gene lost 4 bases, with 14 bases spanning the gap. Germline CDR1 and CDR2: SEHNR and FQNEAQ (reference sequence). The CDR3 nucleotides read TGTGCCAGCAGCGGGAGACAGGTCACCTATGGCTACACCTTC. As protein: CASSGRQVTYGYTF.